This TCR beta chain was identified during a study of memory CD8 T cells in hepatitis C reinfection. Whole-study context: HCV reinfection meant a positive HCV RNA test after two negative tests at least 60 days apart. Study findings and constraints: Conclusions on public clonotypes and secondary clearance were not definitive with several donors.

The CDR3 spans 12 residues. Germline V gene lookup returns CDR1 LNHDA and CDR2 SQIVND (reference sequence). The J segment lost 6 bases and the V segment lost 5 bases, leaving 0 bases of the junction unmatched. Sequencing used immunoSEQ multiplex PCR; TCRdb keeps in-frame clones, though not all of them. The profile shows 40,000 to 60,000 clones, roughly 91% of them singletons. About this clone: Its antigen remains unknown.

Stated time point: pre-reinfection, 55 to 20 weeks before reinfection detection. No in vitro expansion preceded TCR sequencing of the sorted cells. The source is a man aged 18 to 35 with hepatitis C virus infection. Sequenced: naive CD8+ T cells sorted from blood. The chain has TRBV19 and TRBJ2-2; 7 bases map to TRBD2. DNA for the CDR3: TGTGCCAGTAGTGGGGGGGCCGGGGAGCTGTTTTTT. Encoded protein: CASSGGAGELFF.